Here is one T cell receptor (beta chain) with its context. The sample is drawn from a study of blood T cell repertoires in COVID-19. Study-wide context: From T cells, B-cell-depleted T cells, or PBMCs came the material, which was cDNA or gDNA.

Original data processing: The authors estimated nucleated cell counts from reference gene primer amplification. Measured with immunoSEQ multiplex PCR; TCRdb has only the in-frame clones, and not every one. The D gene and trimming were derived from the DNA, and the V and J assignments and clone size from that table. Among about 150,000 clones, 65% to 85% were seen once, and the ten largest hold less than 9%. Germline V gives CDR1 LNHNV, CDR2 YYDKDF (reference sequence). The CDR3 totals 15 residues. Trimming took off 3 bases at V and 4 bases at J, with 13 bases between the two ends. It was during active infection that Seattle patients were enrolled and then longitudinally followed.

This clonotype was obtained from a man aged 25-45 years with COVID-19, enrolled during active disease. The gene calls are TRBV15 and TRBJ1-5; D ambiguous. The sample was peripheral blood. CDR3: CATSSPGFGNQPQHF. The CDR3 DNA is TGTGCCACCAGCAGCCCCGGTTTCGGTAATCAGCCCCAGCATTTT.